This T cell receptor beta chain was recorded in a study of cytomegalovirus exposure and HLA in healthy donors. The CDR3 runs to 15 residues. J gave up 2 bases and V 3 bases, and 7 bases lay outside the gene matches. The germline gives CDR1 LGHNA, CDR2 YSLEER. Both 60 Vbeta primers and 13 Jbeta primers went into the PCR. In the original workflow: A later analysis counted 65 million to 90 million unique TCR beta chains, around 10 million shared. The data were produced by immunoSEQ multiplex PCR, yet TCRdb's version contains in-frame clones alone and is incomplete. That table gives V, J and clone size, and the DNA gave D and trimming. Counted here are 99,000 or so clones, roughly 15% occurring once; the ten biggest clones make up roughly 0.89%.

The sample consisted of PBMCs. This receptor was taken from a female donor in good health and CMV-seronegative. The chain carries TRBV4-3 and TRBJ2-7, with 7 positions matching TRBD1. The CDR3 loop is CASSQGDSSAYEQYF. CDR3 nucleotides: TGCGCCAGCAGCCAGGGGGACAGTAGCGCCTACGAGCAGTACTTC.